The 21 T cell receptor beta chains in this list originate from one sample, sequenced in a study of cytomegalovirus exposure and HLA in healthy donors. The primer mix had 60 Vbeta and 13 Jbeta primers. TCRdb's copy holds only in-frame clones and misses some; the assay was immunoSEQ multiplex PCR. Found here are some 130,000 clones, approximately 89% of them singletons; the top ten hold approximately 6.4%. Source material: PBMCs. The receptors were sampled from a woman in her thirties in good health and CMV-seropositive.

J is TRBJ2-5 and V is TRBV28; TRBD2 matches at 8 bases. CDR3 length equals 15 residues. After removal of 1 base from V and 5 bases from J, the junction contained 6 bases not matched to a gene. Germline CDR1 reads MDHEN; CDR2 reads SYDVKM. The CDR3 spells CASSLYREGLETQYF. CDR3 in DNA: TGTGCCAGCAGTTTATACCGGGAGGGCCTGGAGACCCAGTACTTC.

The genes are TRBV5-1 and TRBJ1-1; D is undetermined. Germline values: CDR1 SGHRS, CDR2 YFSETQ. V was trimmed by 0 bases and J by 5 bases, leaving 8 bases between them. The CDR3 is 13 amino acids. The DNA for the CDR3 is TGCGCCAGCAGCTTGGTTGGAGTGACTGAAGCTTTCTTT. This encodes CASSLVGVTEAFF.

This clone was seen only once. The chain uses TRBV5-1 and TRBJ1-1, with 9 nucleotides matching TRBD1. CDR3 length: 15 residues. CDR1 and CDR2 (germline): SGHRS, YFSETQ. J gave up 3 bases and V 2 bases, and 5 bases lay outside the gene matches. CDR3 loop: CASSLQGAGDTEAFF. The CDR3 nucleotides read TGCGCCAGCAGCTTACAGGGGGCTGGGGACACTGAAGCTTTCTTT.

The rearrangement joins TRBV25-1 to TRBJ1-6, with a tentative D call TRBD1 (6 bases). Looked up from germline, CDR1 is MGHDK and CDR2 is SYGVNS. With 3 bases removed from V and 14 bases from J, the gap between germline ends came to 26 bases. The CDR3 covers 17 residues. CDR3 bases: TGTGCCAGCAGTGATCGAGCGCCTCCGACAGGTTTTTTATCCCTCCACTTT. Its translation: CASSDRAPPTGFLSLHF.

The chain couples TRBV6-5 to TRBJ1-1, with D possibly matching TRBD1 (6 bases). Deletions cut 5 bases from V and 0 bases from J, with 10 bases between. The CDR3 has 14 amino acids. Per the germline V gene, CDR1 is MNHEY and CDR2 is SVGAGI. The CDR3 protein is CASSLQGLNTEAFF. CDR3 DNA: TGTGCCAGCAGTCTACAGGGTCTGAACACTGAAGCTTTCTTT.

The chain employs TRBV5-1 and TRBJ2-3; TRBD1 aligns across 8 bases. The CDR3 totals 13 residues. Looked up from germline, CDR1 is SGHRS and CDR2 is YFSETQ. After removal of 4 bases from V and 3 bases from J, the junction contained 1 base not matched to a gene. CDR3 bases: TGCGCCAGCAGCCGGGACAGGACAGATACGCAGTATTTT. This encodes CASSRDRTDTQYF.

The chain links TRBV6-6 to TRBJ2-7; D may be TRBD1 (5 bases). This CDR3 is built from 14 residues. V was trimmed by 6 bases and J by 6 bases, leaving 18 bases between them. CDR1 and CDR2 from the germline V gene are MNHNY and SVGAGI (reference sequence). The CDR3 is CASRSGRESSEQYF. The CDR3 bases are TGTGCCAGCAGGTCCGGCAGGGAAAGTAGCGAGCAGTACTTC.

This chain's CDR3 is CASSEDEGEGNQPQHF. In DNA, the CDR3 is TGTGCCAGCAGTGAGGACGAGGGTGAGGGCAATCAGCCCCAGCATTTT. The rearrangement joins TRBV25-1 to TRBJ1-5; D gene uncertain. V was cut by 3 bases and J by 2 bases, with 14 bases left in between. The CDR3 sequence is 16 residues long. Germline values: CDR1 MGHDK, CDR2 SYGVNS.

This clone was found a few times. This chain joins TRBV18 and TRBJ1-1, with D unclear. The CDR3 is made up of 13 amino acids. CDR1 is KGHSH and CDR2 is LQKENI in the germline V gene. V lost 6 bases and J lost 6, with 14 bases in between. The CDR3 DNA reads TGTGCCAGCTCTCTTGAGACACCCGCTGAAGCTTTCTTT. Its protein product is CASSLETPAEAFF.

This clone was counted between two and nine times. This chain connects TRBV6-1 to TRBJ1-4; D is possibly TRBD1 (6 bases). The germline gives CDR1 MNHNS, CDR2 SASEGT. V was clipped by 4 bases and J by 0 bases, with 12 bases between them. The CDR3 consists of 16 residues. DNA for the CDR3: TGTGCCAGCAGTGGGGGGGGGCCTCCAACTAATGAAAAACTGTTTTTT. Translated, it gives CASSGGGPPTNEKLFF.

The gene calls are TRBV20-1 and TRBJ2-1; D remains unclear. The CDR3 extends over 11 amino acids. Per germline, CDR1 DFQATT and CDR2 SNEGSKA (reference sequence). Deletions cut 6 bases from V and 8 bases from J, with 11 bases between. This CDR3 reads CSAVLRYEQFF. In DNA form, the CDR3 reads TGCAGTGCCGTCCTGAGATATGAGCAGTTCTTC.

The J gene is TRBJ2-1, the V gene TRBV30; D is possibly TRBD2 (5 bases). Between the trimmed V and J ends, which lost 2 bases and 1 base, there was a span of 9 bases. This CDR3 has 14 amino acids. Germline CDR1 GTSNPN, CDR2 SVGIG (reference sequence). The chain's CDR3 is CAWSWRASYNEQFF. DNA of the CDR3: TGTGCCTGGAGTTGGCGGGCATCCTACAATGAGCAGTTCTTC.

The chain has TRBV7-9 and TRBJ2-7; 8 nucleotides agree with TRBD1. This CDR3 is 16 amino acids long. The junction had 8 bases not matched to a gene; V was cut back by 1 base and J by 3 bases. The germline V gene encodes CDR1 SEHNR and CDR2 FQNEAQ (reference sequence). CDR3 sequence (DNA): TGTGCCAGCAGCTTAGGTGCCGGAGGACAGGGCTACGAGCAGTACTTC. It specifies CASSLGAGGQGYEQYF.

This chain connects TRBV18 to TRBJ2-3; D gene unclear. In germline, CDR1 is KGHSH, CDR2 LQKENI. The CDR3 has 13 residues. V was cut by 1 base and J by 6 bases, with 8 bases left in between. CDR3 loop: CASSPLVRDTQYF. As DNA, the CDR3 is TGTGCCAGCTCACCACTGGTCCGGGATACGCAGTATTTT.

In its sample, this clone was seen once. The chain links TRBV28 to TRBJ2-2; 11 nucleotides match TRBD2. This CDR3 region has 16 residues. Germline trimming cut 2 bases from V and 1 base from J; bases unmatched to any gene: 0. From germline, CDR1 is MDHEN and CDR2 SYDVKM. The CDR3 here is CASSLGTSGNTGELFF. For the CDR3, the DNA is TGTGCCAGCAGTTTAGGGACTAGCGGGAACACCGGGGAGCTGTTTTTT.

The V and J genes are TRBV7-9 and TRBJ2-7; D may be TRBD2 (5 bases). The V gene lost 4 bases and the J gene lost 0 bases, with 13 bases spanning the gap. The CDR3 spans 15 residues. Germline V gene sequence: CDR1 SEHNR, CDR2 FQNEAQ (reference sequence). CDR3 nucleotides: TGTGCCAGCAGCTCGGAAGGTGGGAGCTCCTACGAGCAGTACTTC. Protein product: CASSSEGGSSYEQYF. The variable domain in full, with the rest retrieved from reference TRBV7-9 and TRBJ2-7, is DTGVSQNPRHKITKRGQNVTFRCDPISEHNRLYWYRQTLGQGPEFLTYFQNEAQLEKSRLLSDRFSAERPKGSFSTLEIQRTEQGDSAMYLCASSSEGGSSYEQYFGPGTRLTVT.

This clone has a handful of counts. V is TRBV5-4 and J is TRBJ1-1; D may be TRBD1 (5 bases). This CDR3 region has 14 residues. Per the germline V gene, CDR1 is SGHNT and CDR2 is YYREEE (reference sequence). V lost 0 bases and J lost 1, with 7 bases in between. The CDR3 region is CASSLGQQNTEAFF. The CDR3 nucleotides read TGTGCCAGCAGCTTGGGACAGCAGAACACTGAAGCTTTCTTT.

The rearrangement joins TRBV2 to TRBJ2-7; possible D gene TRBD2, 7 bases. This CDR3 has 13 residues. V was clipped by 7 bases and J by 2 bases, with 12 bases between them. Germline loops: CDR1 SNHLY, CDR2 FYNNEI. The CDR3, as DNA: TGTGCCAGCATGGTAGGGGGGGCCTACGAGCAGTACTTC. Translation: CASMVGGAYEQYF.

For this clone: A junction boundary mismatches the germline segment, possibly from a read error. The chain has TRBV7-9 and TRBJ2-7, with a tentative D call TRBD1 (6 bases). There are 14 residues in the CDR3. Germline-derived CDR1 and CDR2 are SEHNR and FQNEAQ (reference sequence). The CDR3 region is CSSRDLGAGYEQYF. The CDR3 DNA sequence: TGTTCCAGCAGGGACCTGGGGGCTGGCTACGAGCAGTACTTC.

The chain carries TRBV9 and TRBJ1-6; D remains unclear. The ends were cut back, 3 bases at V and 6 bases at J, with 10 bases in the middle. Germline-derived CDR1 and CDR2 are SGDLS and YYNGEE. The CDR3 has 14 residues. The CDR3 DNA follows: TGTGCCAGCAGCGCTCCCTATGCTAATTCACCCCTCCACTTT. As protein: CASSAPYANSPLHF.

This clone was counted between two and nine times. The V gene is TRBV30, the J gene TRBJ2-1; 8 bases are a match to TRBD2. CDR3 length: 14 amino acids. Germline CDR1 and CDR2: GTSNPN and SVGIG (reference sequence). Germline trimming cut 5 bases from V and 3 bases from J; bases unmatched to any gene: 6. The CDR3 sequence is CAWDRGGDYNEQFF. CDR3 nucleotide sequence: TGTGCCTGGGACCGGGGGGGGGACTACAATGAGCAGTTCTTC.